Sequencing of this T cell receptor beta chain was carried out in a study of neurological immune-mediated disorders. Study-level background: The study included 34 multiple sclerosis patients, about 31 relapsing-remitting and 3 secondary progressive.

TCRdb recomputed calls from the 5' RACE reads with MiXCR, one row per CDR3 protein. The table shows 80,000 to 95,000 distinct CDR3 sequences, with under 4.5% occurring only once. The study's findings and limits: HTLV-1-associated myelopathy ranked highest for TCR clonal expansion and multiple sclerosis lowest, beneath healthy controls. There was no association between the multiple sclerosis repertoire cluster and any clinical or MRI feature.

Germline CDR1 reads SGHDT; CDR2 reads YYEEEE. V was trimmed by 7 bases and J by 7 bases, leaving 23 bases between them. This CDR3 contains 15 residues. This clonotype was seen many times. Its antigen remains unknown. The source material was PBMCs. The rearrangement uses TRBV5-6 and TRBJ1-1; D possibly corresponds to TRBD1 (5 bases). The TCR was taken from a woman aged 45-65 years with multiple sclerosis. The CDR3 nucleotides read TGTGCCAGCCAGGCAAGGGGATCAAGGGTAGTTGAAGCTTTCTTT. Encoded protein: CASQARGSRVVEAFF.